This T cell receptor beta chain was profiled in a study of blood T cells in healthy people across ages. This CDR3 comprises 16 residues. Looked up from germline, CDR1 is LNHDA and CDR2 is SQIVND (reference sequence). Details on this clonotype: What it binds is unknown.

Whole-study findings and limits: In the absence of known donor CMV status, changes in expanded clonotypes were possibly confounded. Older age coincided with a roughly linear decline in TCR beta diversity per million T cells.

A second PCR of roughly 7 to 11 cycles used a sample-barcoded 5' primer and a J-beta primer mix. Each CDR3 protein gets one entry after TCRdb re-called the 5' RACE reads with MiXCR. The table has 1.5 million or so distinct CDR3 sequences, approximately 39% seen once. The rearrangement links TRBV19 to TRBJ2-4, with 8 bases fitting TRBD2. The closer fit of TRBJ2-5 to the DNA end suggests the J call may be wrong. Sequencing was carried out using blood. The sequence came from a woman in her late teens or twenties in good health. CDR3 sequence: CASSRRGGTSQETQYF. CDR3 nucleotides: TGTGCCAGTAGCCGGAGGGGTGGGACTAGCCAAGAGACCCAGTACTTC.